Listed below are T cell receptor beta chains from one sample, sequenced in a study of blood T cell repertoires in COVID-19. The repertoire was sequenced with immunoSEQ multiplex PCR; TCRdb's copy has only in-frame clones and lacks some. The sample carries 200,000 to 250,000 clones, about nine tenths recorded once. Sample: peripheral blood. These receptors originate from a woman aged 55-70 years with acute or convalescent COVID-19. CDR3s include the opening cysteine and the closing phenylalanine or tryptophan. The D gene is left open where the match is weak. Size is omitted from some rows. Given values are once, few, many or a class for expanded clones.

d_gene | j_gene | abundance | v_gene | CDR3nt | CDR3aa
TRBD1 | TRBJ2-5 | - | TRBV3-1/TRBV3-2 | TGTGCCAGCAGCCAACGGGACAGGGTCGAGACCCAGTACTTC | CASSQRDRVETQYF
TRBD1 | TRBJ2-5 | - | TRBV27 | TGTGCCAGCAGTACGTACAGGGGTAGCCGGGAGACCCAGTACTTC | CASSTYRGSRETQYF
TRBD1 | TRBJ1-3 | - | TRBV23-1 | TGCGCCAGCAGTCAGCTGGACAGGACGTACTCTGGAAACACCATATATTTT | CASSQLDRTYSGNTIYF
TRBD1 | TRBJ2-7 | - | TRBV11-2 | TGTGCCAGCAGCTTATGGTTTGTGACAGGGGACTACGAGCAGTACTTC | CASSLWFVTGDYEQYF
TRBD1 | TRBJ1-2 | - | TRBV5-1 | TGCGCCAGCGGACAGGGTTCGGACTATGGCTACACCTTC | CASGQGSDYGYTF
- | TRBJ1-6 | - | TRBV19 | TGTGCCAGTAGATTGAGCGAAACAGGGACTAATTCACCCCTCCACTTT | CASRLSETGTNSPLHF
- | TRBJ1-1 | - | TRBV2 | TGTGCCAGCAGTGGCGGTTTGACTGAAGCTTTCTTT | CASSGGLTEAFF
- | TRBJ1-3 | - | TRBV30 | TGTGCCTGGAGTGTTGGGCAGAGAAACACCATATATTTT | CAWSVGQRNTIYF
- | TRBJ1-5 | - | TRBV7-2 | TGTGCCAGCAGCTTGCGTGACGGGAGCAATCAGCCCCAGCATTTT | CASSLRDGSNQPQHF
- | TRBJ1-5 | - | TRBV19 | TGTGCCAGTAGTGGGTGGCGGGCAGGCAGCAATCAGCCCCAGCATTTT | CASSGWRAGSNQPQHF
- | TRBJ1-5 | - | TRBV27 | TGTGCCAGCAGTTTCTCGGACAGACCTAATCAGCCCCAGCATTTT | CASSFSDRPNQPQHF
TRBD1 | TRBJ2-7 | - | TRBV27 | TGTGCCAGCTCTGTACCAGGGGGCGGTATGCCCTACGAGCAGTACTTC | CASSVPGGGMPYEQYF
- | TRBJ1-4 | - | TRBV11-2 | TGTGCCAGCAGCTTCGGGAGAGGGCAAGGAGAAGAAAAACTGTTTTTT | CASSFGRGQGEEKLFF
- | TRBJ2-4 | - | TRBV5-4 | TGTGCCAGCAGCCTAACAGGGTCGGGGAACATTCAGTACTTC | CASSLTGSGNIQYF
TRBD2 | TRBJ2-3 | - | TRBV5-1 | TGCGCCAGCAGCACGGGACTACGTCCTAGCACAGATACGCAGTATTTT | CASSTGLRPSTDTQYF
TRBD1 | TRBJ1-5 | - | TRBV30 | TGTGCCTGGAGTAATACAGGGGGAATTGTTAATCAGCCCCAGCATTTT | CAWSNTGGIVNQPQHF
- | TRBJ2-5 | - | TRBV5-1 | TGCGCCAGCAGCTTAGGGGACCAAGAGACCCAGTACTTC | CASSLGDQETQYF
TRBD2 | TRBJ2-7 | - | TRBV3-1/TRBV3-2 | TGTGCCAGCGGACTAGCGGGGACTTACGAGCAGTACTTC | CASGLAGTYEQYF
TRBD1 | TRBJ2-7 | - | TRBV28 | TGTGCCAGCAGTTTATTAAGCCCCATGGACAGGTCCTACGAGCAGTACTTC | CASSLLSPMDRSYEQYF
- | TRBJ1-3 | - | TRBV18 | TGTGCCAGCTCACCAATGGAGGGAGGCTCTGGAAACACCATATATTTT | CASSPMEGGSGNTIYF
TRBD1 | TRBJ1-5 | - | TRBV6-2/TRBV6-3 | TGTGCCAGCAGTTACTGGGGACAGAGGGAGGGCAATCAGCCCCAGCATTTT | CASSYWGQREGNQPQHF
TRBD1 | TRBJ2-5 | few | TRBV7-7 | TGTGCTAGCAGCTTAGCGGGACAGGGGCGAGAGACCCAGTACTTC | CASSLAGQGRETQYF
- | TRBJ2-1 | - | TRBV30 | TGTGCCTGGAGTGTGACCGGAGGCAATGAGCAGTTCTTC | CAWSVTGGNEQFF
TRBD1 | TRBJ1-5 | - | TRBV28 | TGTGCCAGCAGTCAATACGGGACAGGGAGATCTTATCAGCCCCAGCATTTT | CASSQYGTGRSYQPQHF
TRBD1 | TRBJ1-1 | once | TRBV29-1 | TGCAGCGTTGGAGACAGGGGGTACACTGAAGCTTTCTTT | CSVGDRGYTEAFF
- | TRBJ1-1 | - | TRBV5-4 | TGTGCCAGCAGCTTGGCGGGAGGTAACACTGAAGCTTTCTTT | CASSLAGGNTEAFF
- | TRBJ1-3 | few | TRBV7-8 | TGTGCCAGCAGCTTAGTACTTGGCAGGGCTGGAAACACCATATATTTT | CASSLVLGRAGNTIYF
TRBD1 | TRBJ2-2 | - | TRBV11-2 | TGTGCCAGCAGCATATCAAGGGACAGGGGGCGGGTTTCCGGGGAGCTGTTTTTT | CASSISRDRGRVSGELFF
TRBD1 | TRBJ2-7 | - | TRBV2 | TGTGCCAGCAGTGAGTTGGGGACAGGGGCGTCCTACGAGCAGTACTTC | CASSELGTGASYEQYF
- | TRBJ2-3 | - | TRBV7-2 | TGTGCCAGCAGCTTAGTGGGGCGCCCCACAGATACGCAGTATTTT | CASSLVGRPTDTQYF
TRBD2 | TRBJ2-1 | - | TRBV3-1/TRBV3-2 | TGTGCCAGCAGCCAAGTCGGGGGGGCCTGGAATGAGCAGTTCTTC | CASSQVGGAWNEQFF
- | TRBJ1-2 | - | TRBV30 | TGTGCCTGGAGTGTACAGGGCCCCTATGGCTACACCTTC | CAWSVQGPYGYTF
TRBD1 | TRBJ2-7 | once | TRBV6-6 | TGTGCCAGCAGTTACATCGGGACAGGGGGCCACGAGCAGTACTTC | CASSYIGTGGHEQYF
- | TRBJ2-5 | - | TRBV27 | TGTGCCAGCAGTTTATGGGCACACGCAGCCCAAGAGACCCAGTACTTC | CASSLWAHAAQETQYF
- | TRBJ2-3 | - | TRBV7-3 | TGTGCCAGCAGCTTAAGAGATCGGTCTAGCTTGTATTTT | CASSLRDRSSLYF
- | TRBJ2-3 | - | TRBV3-1/TRBV3-2 | TGTGCCAGCAGCCAAGGGCCAGGACAGTACTCAGATACGCAGTATTTT | CASSQGPGQYSDTQYF